What follows are 2 T cell receptor beta chains derived from one specimen sequenced in a study of a mutant IDH1 vaccine in newly diagnosed glioma (dated by TCRdb to the early 2020s). The receptor library was made with the immunoSEQ multiplex PCR assay. Held by TCRdb, this immuneACCESS table contains in-frame sequences only and omits some clones. Under half of the omission traces to an unresolved V gene where checked; the cause of the rest is unknown. Here the sample has tens of thousands of clones; about three quarters occur a single time. 5% to 6% of the sample comes from the top ten. The sample's time point label is to be understood as: week 23, last vaccination. Each vaccine dose was 300 ug of a 20-mer mutant IDH1 peptide in Montanide, given subcutaneously with topical imiquimod. No antigens are known for them. Specimen: PBMCs, collected from a glioma patient whose treatment included an IDH1 peptide vaccine. All receptors come from a man aged 45-65 years with glioma.

This chain links TRBV5-5 with TRBJ2-5; either TRBD1 or TRBD2 may supply D (6 bases each). V lost 3 bases, J lost 4 bases, and 13 bases lay in between. The CDR3 has 14 amino acids. Germline assignment: CDR1 SGHKS and CDR2 YYEKEE (reference sequence). The CDR3 here is CASSSGGQLETQYF. CDR3 coding DNA: TGTGCCAGCAGCTCTGGGGGGCAGTTAGAGACCCAGTACTTC.

This clone was observed a handful of times. The V gene is TRBV5-4, the J gene TRBJ2-4, with TRBD1 as a possible D gene (7 bases). CDR1 SGHNT and CDR2 YYREEE come from the germline V gene (reference sequence). This CDR3 contains 13 residues. The ends were cut back, 9 bases at V and 2 bases at J, with 12 bases in the middle. CDR3 in amino acids: CATQGGSKNIQYF. The DNA for the CDR3 is TGTGCCACTCAGGGGGGATCCAAAAACATTCAGTACTTC. The variable domain in full, with the rest retrieved from reference TRBV5-4 and TRBJ2-4, is ETGVTQSPTHLIKTRGQQVTLRCSSQSGHNTVSWYQQALGQGPQFIFQYYREEENGRGNFPPRFSGLQFPNYSSELNVNALELDDSALYLCATQGGSKNIQYFGAGTRLSVL.